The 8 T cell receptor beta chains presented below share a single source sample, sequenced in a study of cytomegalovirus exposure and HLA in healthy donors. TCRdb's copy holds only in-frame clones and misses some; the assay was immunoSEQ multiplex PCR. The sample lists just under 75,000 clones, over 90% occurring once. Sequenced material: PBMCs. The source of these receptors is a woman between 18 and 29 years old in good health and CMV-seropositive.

The CDR3 DNA is TGTGCCAGCAGCTTGACAGGGGACTGGAACACTGAAGCTTTCTTT. Its translation is CASSLTGDWNTEAFF. V usage is TRBV7-9 and J usage is TRBJ1-1, with 8 bases matching TRBD1. CDR1 is SEHNR and CDR2 is FQNEAQ in the germline V gene (reference sequence). The CDR3 totals 15 residues. Trimming removed 3 bases from V and 1 base from J; junction bases left unmatched: 4. The whole variable domain, remainder taken from reference TRBV7-9 and TRBJ1-1, is DTGVSQNPRHKITKRGQNVTFRCDPISEHNRLYWYRQTLGQGPEFLTYFQNEAQLEKSRLLSDRFSAERPKGSFSTLEIQRTEQGDSAMYLCASSLTGDWNTEAFFGQGTRLTVV.

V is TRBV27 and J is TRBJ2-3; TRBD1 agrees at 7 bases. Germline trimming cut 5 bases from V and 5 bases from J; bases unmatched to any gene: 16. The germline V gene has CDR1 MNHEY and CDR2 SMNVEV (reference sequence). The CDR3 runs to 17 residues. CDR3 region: CASSASTGVEMGDTQYF. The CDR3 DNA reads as TGTGCCAGCAGTGCCTCAACAGGGGTGGAGATGGGAGATACGCAGTATTTT.

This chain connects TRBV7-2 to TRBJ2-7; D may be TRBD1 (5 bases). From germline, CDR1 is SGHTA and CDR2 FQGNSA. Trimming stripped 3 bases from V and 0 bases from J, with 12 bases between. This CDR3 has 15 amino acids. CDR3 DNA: TGTGCCAGCAGCTTCTCCTCGCAGGGCTCCTACGAGCAGTACTTC. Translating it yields CASSFSSQGSYEQYF. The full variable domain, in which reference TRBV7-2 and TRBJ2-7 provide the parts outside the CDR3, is GAGVSQSPSNKVTEKGKDVELRCDPISGHTALYWYRQSLGQGLEFLIYFQGNSAPDKSGLPSDRFSAERTGGSVSTLTIQRTQQEDSAVYLCASSFSSQGSYEQYFGPGTRLTVT.

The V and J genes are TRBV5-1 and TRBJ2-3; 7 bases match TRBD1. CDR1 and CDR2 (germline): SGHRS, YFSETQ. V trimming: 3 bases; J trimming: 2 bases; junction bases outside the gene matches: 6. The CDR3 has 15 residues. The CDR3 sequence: CASSWGQSLTDTQYF. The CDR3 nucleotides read TGCGCCAGCAGCTGGGGACAGAGCCTCACAGATACGCAGTATTTT.

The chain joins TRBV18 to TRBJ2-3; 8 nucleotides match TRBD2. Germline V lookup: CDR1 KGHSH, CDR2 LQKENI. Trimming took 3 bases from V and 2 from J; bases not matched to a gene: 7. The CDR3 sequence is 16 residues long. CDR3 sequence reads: CASSPKIAGHTDTQYF. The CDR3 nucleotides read TGTGCCAGCTCACCTAAGATAGCGGGACACACAGATACGCAGTATTTT.

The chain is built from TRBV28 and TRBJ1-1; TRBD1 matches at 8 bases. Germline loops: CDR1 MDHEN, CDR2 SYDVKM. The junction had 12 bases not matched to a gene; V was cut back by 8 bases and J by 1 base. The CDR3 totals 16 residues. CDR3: CASETPGGAANTEAFF. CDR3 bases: TGTGCCAGCGAAACACCAGGGGGCGCAGCGAACACTGAAGCTTTCTTT. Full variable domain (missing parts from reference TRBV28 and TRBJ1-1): DVKVTQSSRYLVKRTGEKVFLECVQDMDHENMFWYRQDPGLGLRLIYFSYDVKMKEKGDIPEGYSVSREKKERFSLILESASTNQTSMYLCASETPGGAANTEAFFGQGTRLTVV.

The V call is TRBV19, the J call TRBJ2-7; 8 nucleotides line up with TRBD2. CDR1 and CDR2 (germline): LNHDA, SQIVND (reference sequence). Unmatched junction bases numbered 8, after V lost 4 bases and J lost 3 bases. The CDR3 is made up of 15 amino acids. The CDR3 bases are TGTGCCAGTAGTAGGAGTAGCGGGACCCTCTACGAGCAGTACTTC. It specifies CASSRSSGTLYEQYF.

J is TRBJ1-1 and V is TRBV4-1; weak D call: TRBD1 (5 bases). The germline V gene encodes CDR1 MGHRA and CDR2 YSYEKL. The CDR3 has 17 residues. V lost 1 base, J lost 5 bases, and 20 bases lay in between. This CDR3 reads CASSQVPIGGLRTEAFF. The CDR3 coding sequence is TGCGCCAGCAGCCAAGTCCCCATCGGGGGTCTGAGGACTGAAGCTTTCTTT.